The rows below give T cell receptor beta chains drawn from one sample of a study of monozygotic twins with inflammatory bowel disease. With the 5' RACE reads reprocessed, TCRdb shows one record per CDR3 protein and no DNA. With 330,000 or so distinct CDR3 sequences in the sample, the ten largest clones hold around 2%. Sequencing was done on a sample of blood. The receptors originated from a human donor with ulcerative colitis or Crohn's disease, or a healthy co-twin of an affected twin (not recorded which). Each CDR3 is given with its conserved first and last residue. Each record gives: V gene, J gene, CDR3 protein.

V: TRBV19
J: TRBJ2-2
CDR3: CASSVDRGNTGELFF

V: TRBV2
J: TRBJ2-3
CDR3: CASSVPNRLAGPPDTQYF

V: TRBV6-2/TRBV6-3
J: TRBJ2-7
CDR3: CASTGLAGASDSYEQYF

V: TRBV20-1
J: TRBJ1-6
CDR3: CSAGSGGHSPLHF

V: TRBV5-1
J: TRBJ2-1
CDR3: CASSGGTSGILSSYNEQFF

V: TRBV5-1
J: TRBJ1-2
CDR3: CASSPGQGRGYTF

V: TRBV7-2
J: TRBJ2-1
CDR3: CASSFPQNEQFF

V: TRBV6-5
J: TRBJ1-1
CDR3: CASSYSNVRAARAFF

V: TRBV18
J: TRBJ2-3
CDR3: CASSPWEWSRSTTDTQYF

V: TRBV5-1
J: TRBJ1-1
CDR3: CASSQGQALLHEAFF